Given below is one TCR beta chain in context. Its specific antigen is unknown. No base quality information exists; no much larger clone differs at one position. Libraries came from the immunoSEQ multiplex PCR assay. TCRdb obtained this table from immuneACCESS and retained in-frame rearrangements with V and J assigned. These tables miss some clones; where compared with another copy, unresolved V genes account for less than half of the shortfall, and the remainder is unexplained. Present in this sample are tens of thousands of clones, approximately 92% of which were seen just once. Under 0.75% of the sample rests with the top ten. From its cysteine to its phenylalanine, the CDR3 spans 18 amino acids. Only the CDR3 DNA is retained, 54 bases long and in frame from the first base. The germline V gene specifies SGHRS as CDR1 and YFSETQ as CDR2. Trimming takes 4 bases off V and 0 bases off J; junction bases not matched to a gene: 14.

These data are taken from a study of T cell changes during pregnancy in multiple sclerosis (dated by TCRdb to between 2017 and 2020). Study-level background: Changes in the T cell repertoire over the course of pregnancy were examined in this study in women with multiple sclerosis.

This TCR was recovered from a female donor with multiple sclerosis, enrolled in a pregnancy study. The chain is assembled from TRBV5-1 and TRBJ1-2, with TRBD1 identical over 8 junction bases. This specimen was CD4+ T cells from peripheral blood mononuclear cells, taken before pregnancy. The CDR3: CASSLRTGMGLANYGYTF. The DNA sequence is given as TGCGCCAGCAGCCTCCGGACAGGGATGGGGTTAGCTAACTATGGCTACACCTTC.